This is a list of T cell receptor beta chains from one sample in a study of shared clonotypes between healthy human individuals. Repertoires were generated with immunoSEQ multiplex PCR, while TCRdb's copy carries only in-frame clones and drops some. The sample holds roughly 2,000,000 clones, over 85% seen once. The sequencing sample was made of naive CD8+ T cells from PBMCs. The receptors come from a man aged 18 to 29 in good health. Some clones in this sample may be carry-over from other donors' samples. The CDR3 runs from the conserved cysteine through the conserved F or W. The D gene is left open where the match is weak.

CDR3 protein | V gene | D gene | J gene
CASSRTPGQTNTGELFF | TRBV7-8 | TRBD1 | TRBJ2-2
CASSLSRAHTGELFF | TRBV27 | - | TRBJ2-2
CASSLRLGTSFPEQYF | TRBV7-8 | TRBD2 | TRBJ2-7
CASSAGVRELTDTQYF | TRBV7-9 | - | TRBJ2-3
CASSPTIPRGPTGELFF | TRBV18 | - | TRBJ2-2
CASSPNQPQHF | TRBV28 | - | TRBJ1-5
CASSPRLAGINEQFF | TRBV27 | TRBD2 | TRBJ2-1
CASSEAIRGPTGEQYF | TRBV2 | - | TRBJ2-7
CASSLPSSYNEQFF | TRBV27 | - | TRBJ2-1
CASSTSGRRYNEQFF | TRBV6-5 | - | TRBJ2-1
CASSQRTVSYEQYF | TRBV4-3 | - | TRBJ2-7
CASAVAGNTGELFF | TRBV11-2 | - | TRBJ2-2
CSVESSGSRYEQYF | TRBV29-1 | TRBD2 | TRBJ2-7
CASSLAGGDRYNEQFF | TRBV28 | TRBD1 | TRBJ2-1
CASSLDPGYSYEQYF | TRBV7-2 | - | TRBJ2-7
CASSPSTSTDTQYF | TRBV4-2 | - | TRBJ2-3
CASSRPWDEKLFF | TRBV7-5 | - | TRBJ1-4
CASRGRGEKLFF | TRBV6-1 | - | TRBJ1-4
CASSFGWGQPGTGELFF | TRBV27 | - | TRBJ2-2
CASSLALGGYYEQYF | TRBV5-6 | - | TRBJ2-7
CASSPWTSGFPYEQYF | TRBV5-5 | TRBD2 | TRBJ2-7
CASSWFHGPYEQYF | TRBV27 | - | TRBJ2-7
CASSFEPFRAGNTIYF | TRBV11-2 | - | TRBJ1-3
CASSPGGRSNQPQHF | TRBV6-6 | TRBD1 | TRBJ1-5
CASSLARHQGFYEQYF | TRBV11-2 | - | TRBJ2-7
CASSTHAGLNEKLFF | TRBV7-9 | - | TRBJ1-4
CASSLTPRGPYGYTF | TRBV5-6 | TRBD1 | TRBJ1-2
CASSPGTEAFF | TRBV9 | - | TRBJ1-1
CATSSSGRAVEQYF | TRBV15 | TRBD2 | TRBJ2-7
CASSVPRVYEQYF | TRBV21-1 | - | TRBJ2-7
CASSVRPTSNQPQHF | TRBV2 | - | TRBJ1-5
CASSLGTYTGELFF | TRBV4-3 | - | TRBJ2-2
CASSLAPLAGKLGDEQFF | TRBV7-2 | - | TRBJ2-1
CASSLGRTGVGGYTF | TRBV5-6 | TRBD1 | TRBJ1-2
CASSVGRTSGRNEQFF | TRBV9 | TRBD2 | TRBJ2-1
CASSLSGPSYEQYF | TRBV5-1 | - | TRBJ2-7
CASSLQDFQTGPTF | TRBV7-6 | - | TRBJ1-2
CASSTGPGQGHYGYTF | TRBV27 | TRBD1 | TRBJ1-2
CASSEVQINYGYTF | TRBV2 | - | TRBJ1-2
CASSLGGPGTSRSAQYF | TRBV7-6 | TRBD2 | TRBJ2-5
CASSELSTRGETQYF | TRBV6-1 | - | TRBJ2-5
CASSWTSGRSEEQYF | TRBV6-6 | TRBD2 | TRBJ2-7
CASSVGTNTEAFF | TRBV6-1 | - | TRBJ1-1
CASSFRGRSQETQYF | TRBV28 | - | TRBJ2-5
CASSPGTDFLNYGYTF | TRBV7-8 | TRBD1 | TRBJ1-2
CASSFLDYRGSDTQYF | TRBV27 | - | TRBJ2-3
CAAGGYYEQYF | TRBV6-5 | - | TRBJ2-7
CASRGAFMNTEAFF | TRBV6-5 | - | TRBJ1-1
CASSPGLAGEQYF | TRBV28 | TRBD2 | TRBJ2-7
CASSESGTLTGELFF | TRBV10-1 | - | TRBJ2-2
CASSGPLKDYANTGELFF | TRBV10-1 | - | TRBJ2-2
CASSVGSGYGYTF | TRBV9 | - | TRBJ1-2
CASSLSSYEQYF | TRBV5-6 | - | TRBJ2-7
CASSPGTGEQFF | TRBV7-9 | TRBD1 | TRBJ2-1